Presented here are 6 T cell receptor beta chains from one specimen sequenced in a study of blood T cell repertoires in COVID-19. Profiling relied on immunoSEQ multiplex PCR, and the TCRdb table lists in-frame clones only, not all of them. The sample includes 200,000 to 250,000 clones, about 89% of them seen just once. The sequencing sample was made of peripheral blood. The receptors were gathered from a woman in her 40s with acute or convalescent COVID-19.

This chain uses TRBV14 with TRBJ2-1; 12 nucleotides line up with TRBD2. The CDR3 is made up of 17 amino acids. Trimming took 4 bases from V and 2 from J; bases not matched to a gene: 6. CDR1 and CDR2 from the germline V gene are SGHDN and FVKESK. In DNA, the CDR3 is TGTGCCAGCAGCCCACCCCTAGCGGGGGGGCCCTACAATGAGCAGTTCTTC. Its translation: CASSPPLAGGPYNEQFF.

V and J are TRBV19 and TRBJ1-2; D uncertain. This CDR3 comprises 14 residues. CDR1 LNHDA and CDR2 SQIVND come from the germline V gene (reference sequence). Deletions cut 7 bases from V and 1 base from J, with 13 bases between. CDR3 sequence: CASIPDSLNYGYTF. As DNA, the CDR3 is TGTGCCAGTATCCCAGATAGCCTTAACTATGGCTACACCTTC.

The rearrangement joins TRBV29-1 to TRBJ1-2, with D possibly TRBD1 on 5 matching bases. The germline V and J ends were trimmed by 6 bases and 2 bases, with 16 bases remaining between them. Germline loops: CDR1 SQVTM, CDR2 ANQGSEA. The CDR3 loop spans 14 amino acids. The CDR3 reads CSVTPGRLNYGYTF. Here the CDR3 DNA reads TGCAGCGTAACCCCAGGGCGCCTCAACTATGGCTACACCTTC.

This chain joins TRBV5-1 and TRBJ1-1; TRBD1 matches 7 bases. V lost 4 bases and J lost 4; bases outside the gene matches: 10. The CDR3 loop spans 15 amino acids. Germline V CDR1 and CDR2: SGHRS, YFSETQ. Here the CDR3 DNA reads TGCGCCAGCAGCCTCGGGAGGGGGCGGTTCACTGAAGCTTTCTTT. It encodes CASSLGRGRFTEAFF.

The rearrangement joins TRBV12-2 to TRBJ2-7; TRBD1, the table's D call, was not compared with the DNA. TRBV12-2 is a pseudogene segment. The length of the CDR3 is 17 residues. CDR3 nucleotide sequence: TGTGCAAGTCGCTTAGGACAGGGACCCTCTACCAACTACGAGCAGTACGTC. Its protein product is CASRLGQGPSTNYEQYV.

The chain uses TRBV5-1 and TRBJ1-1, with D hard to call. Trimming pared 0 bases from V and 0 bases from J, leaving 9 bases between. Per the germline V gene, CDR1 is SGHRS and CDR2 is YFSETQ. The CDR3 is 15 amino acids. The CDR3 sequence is CASSLAADMNTEAFF. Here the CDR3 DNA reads TGCGCCAGCAGCTTGGCGGCGGATATGAACACTGAAGCTTTCTTT.